This T cell receptor (beta chain) was captured in a study of blood T cell repertoires in COVID-19. About the research overall: The United States, Italy and Spain supplied acute and convalescent COVID-19 samples.

The data were produced by immunoSEQ multiplex PCR, yet TCRdb's version contains in-frame clones alone and is incomplete. The sample lists 30,000 to 50,000 clones, around 87% occurring once. Sequencing was performed on peripheral blood. This sequence was found in a man over 45 with active or convalescent COVID-19.

CDR3 residues: CASSEEGVGNEKLFF. The CDR3 region has the DNA TGTGCCAGCAGTGAAGAAGGGGTCGGTAATGAAAAACTGTTTTTT. The chain is built from TRBV2 and TRBJ1-4, with D tentatively TRBD1 (5 bases). This CDR3 contains 15 residues. The germline V and J ends were trimmed by 1 base and 4 bases, with 10 bases remaining between them. Per germline, CDR1 SNHLY and CDR2 FYNNEI. Looking up the rest from reference TRBV2 and TRBJ1-4 gives the full variable domain: EPEVTQTPSHQVTQMGQEVILRCVPISNHLYFYWYRQILGQKVEFLVSFYNNEISEKSEIFDDQFSVERPDGSNFTLKIRSTKLEDSAMYFCASSEEGVGNEKLFFGSGTQLSVL.